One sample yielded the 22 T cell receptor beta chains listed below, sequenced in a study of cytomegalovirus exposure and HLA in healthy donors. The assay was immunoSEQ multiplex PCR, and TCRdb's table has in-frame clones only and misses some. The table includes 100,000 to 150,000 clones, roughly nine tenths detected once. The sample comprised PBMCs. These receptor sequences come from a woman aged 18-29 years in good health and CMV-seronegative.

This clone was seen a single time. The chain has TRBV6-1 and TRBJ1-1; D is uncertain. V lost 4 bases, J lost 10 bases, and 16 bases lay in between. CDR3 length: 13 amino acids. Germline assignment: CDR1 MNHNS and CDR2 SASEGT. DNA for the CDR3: TGTGCCAGCAGTGCCATAGATGAGGGCGTAGCTTTCTTT. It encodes CASSAIDEGVAFF.

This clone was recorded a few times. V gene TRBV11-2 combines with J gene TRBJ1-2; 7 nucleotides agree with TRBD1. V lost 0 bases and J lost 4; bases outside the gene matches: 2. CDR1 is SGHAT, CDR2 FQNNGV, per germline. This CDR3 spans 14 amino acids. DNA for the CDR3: TGTGCCAGCAGCTTAGATTGGGACAGCTATGGCTACACCTTC. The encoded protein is CASSLDWDSYGYTF.

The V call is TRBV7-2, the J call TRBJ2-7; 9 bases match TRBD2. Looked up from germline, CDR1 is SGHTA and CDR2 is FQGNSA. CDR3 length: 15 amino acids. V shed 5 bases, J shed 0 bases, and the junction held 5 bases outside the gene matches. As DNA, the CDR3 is TGTGCCAGCAGCACCACTAGCGGGCCCTCCTACGAGCAGTACTTC. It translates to CASSTTSGPSYEQYF.

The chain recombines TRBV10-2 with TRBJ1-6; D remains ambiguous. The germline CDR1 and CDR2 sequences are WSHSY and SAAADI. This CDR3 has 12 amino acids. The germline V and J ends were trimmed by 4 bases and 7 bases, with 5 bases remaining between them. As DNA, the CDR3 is TGCGCCAGCAGTGTACAGAATTCACCCCTCCACTTT. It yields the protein CASSVQNSPLHF.

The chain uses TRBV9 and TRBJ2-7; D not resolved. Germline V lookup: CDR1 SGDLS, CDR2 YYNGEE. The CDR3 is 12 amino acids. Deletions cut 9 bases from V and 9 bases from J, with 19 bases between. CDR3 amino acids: CANPIGRRGQYV. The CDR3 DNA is TGTGCCAACCCTATCGGGCGCCGAGGGCAGTACGTC.

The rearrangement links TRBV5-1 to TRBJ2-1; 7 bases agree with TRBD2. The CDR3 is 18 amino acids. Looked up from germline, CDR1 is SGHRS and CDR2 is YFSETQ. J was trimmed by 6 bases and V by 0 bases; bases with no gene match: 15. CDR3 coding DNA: TGCGCCAGCAGCTTGGCCGAAGTAGGACTAGAATCTTCCAATGAGCAGTTCTTC. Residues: CASSLAEVGLESSNEQFF.

The DNA for the CDR3 is TGTGCCACCAGCAGAGGTACGACTTCTAGCACAGATACGCAGTATTTT. Amino acids: CATSRGTTSSTDTQYF. V is TRBV15 and J is TRBJ2-3; no clear D gene. Looked up from germline, CDR1 is LNHNV and CDR2 is YYDKDF (reference sequence). The CDR3 is 16 amino acids. With 1 base removed from V and 0 bases from J, the gap between germline ends came to 11 bases.

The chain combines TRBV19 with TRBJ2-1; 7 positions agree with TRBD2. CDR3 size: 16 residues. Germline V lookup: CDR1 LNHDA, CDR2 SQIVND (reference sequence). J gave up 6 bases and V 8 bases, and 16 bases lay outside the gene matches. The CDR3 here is CASDTAGRRVVNEQFF. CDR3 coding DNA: TGTGCCAGTGATACAGCGGGAAGGAGGGTTGTCAATGAGCAGTTCTTC.

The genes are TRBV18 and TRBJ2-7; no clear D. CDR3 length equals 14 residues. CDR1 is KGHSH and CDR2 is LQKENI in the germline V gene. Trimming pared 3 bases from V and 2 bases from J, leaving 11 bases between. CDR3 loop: CASSPRPPPYEQYF. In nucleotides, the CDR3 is TGTGCCAGCTCACCGAGGCCACCCCCCTACGAGCAGTACTTC.

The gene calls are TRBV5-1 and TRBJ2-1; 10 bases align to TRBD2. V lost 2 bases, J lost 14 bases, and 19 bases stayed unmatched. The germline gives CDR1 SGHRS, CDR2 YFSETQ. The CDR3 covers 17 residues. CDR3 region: CASSLNALAGDGQQEFF. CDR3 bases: TGCGCCAGCAGCTTAAACGCGCTAGCGGGAGATGGTCAACAGGAGTTCTTC.

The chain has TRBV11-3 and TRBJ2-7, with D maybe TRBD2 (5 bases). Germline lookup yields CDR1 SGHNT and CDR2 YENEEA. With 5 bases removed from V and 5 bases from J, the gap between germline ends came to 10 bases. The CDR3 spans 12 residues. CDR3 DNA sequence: TGTGCCAGCAGCACGAATAGCGACGAGCAGTACTTC. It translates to CASSTNSDEQYF.

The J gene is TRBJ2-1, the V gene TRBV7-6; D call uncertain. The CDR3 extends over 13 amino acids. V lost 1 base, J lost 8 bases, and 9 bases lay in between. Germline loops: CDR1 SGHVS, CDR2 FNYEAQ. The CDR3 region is CASSLGGRDEQFF. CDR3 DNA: TGTGCCAGCAGCTTAGGAGGCCGGGATGAGCAGTTCTTC.

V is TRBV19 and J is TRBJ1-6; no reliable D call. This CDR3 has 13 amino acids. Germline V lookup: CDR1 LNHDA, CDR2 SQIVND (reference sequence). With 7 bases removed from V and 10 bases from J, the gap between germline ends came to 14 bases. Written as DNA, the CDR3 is TGTGCCAGTACAGGACTTGTGAAATCACCCCTCCACTTT. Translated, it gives CASTGLVKSPLHF.

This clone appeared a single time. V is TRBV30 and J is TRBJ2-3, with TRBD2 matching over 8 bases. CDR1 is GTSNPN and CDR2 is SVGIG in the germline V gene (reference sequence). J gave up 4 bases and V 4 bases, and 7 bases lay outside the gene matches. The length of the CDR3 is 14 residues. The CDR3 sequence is CAWTQNGGADTQYF. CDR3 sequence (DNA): TGTGCCTGGACTCAGAACGGGGGGGCAGATACGCAGTATTTT.

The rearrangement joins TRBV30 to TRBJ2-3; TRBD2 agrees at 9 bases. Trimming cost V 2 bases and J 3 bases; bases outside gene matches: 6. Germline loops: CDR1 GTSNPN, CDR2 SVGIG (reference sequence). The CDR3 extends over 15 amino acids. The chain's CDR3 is CAWSTGAGGTDTQYF. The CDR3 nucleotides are TGTGCCTGGAGTACGGGAGCGGGAGGTACAGATACGCAGTATTTT.

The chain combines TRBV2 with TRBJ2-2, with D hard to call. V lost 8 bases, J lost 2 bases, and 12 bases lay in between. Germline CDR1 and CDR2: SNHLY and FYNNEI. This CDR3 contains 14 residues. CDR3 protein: CASQIQRNTGELFF. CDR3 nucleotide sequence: TGTGCCAGCCAAATTCAGCGAAACACCGGGGAGCTGTTTTTT. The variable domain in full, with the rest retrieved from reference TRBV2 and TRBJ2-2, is EPEVTQTPSHQVTQMGQEVILRCVPISNHLYFYWYRQILGQKVEFLVSFYNNEISEKSEIFDDQFSVERPDGSNFTLKIRSTKLEDSAMYFCASQIQRNTGELFFGEGSRLTVL.

CDR3 bases: TGTGCCAGCAGCGCTAGCGGCGATGCGGAAGAGACCCAGTACTTC. Amino acid sequence: CASSASGDAEETQYF. The chain is built from TRBV25-1 and TRBJ2-5; 7 nucleotides line up with TRBD2. J was trimmed by 3 bases and V by 6 bases; bases with no gene match: 10. CDR1 MGHDK and CDR2 SYGVNS come from the germline V gene. This CDR3 is 15 amino acids long.

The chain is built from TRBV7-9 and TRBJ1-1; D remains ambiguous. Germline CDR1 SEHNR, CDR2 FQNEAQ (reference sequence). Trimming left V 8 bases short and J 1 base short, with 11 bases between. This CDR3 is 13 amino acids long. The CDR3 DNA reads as TGTGCCAGCTCCTACTCAGGGAACACTGAAGCTTTCTTT. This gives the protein CASSYSGNTEAFF.

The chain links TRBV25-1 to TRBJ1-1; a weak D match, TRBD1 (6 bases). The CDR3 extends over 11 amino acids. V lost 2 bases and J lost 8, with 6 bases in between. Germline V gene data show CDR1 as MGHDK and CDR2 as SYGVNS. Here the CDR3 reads CASSEGTEAFF. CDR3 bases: TGTGCCAGCAGTGAAGGGACAGAAGCTTTCTTT. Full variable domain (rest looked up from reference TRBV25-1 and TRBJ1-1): EADIYQTPRYLVIGTGKKITLECSQTMGHDKMYWYQQDPGMELHLIHYSYGVNSTEKGDLSSESTVSRIRTEHFPLTLESARPSHTSQYLCASSEGTEAFFGQGTRLTVV.

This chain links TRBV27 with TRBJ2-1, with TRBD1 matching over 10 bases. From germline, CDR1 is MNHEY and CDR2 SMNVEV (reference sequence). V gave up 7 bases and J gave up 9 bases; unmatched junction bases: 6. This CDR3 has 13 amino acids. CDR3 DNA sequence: TGTGCCAGCAAAACGACAGGGGGCGCTGAGCAGTTCTTC. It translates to CASKTTGGAEQFF.

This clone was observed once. CDR3 bases: TGTGCCAGCAGCGCGGGACAGGGGCTTCAGCCCCAGCATTTT. This encodes CASSAGQGLQPQHF. The chain uses TRBV7-2 and TRBJ1-5, with 10 bases aligning to TRBD1. Germline CDR1 reads SGHTA; CDR2 reads FQGNSA. The V segment lost 5 bases and the J segment 6 bases; nucleotides outside the gene matches: 4. This CDR3 spans 14 amino acids.

The CDR3 loop is CAWDDAGASPLHF. The CDR3 DNA reads as TGTGCCTGGGACGACGCGGGGGCTTCACCCCTCCACTTT. The chain recombines TRBV30 with TRBJ1-6; perhaps TRBD1 as D (6 bases). Germline loops: CDR1 GTSNPN, CDR2 SVGIG (reference sequence). This CDR3 is built from 13 residues. With 5 bases removed from V and 9 bases from J, the gap between germline ends came to 14 bases.